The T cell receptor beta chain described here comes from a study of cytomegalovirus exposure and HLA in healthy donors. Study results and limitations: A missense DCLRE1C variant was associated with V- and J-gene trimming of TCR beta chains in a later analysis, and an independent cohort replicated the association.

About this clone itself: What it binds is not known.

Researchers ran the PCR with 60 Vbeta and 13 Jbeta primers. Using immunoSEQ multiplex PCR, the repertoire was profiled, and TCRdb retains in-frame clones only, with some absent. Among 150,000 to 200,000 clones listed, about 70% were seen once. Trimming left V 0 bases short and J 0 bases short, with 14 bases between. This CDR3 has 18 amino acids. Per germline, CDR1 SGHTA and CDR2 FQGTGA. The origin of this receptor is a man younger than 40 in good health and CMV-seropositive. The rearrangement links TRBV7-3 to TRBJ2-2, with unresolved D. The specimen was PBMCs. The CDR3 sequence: CASSLTLHNYANTGELFF. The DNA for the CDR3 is TGTGCCAGCAGCTTAACGTTGCATAACTACGCGAACACCGGGGAGCTGTTTTTT.